One T cell receptor (beta chain) is described in this entry. The target antigen is unknown. As every portion of the isolated RNA was reverse transcribed, the sequencing read expressed TCRB transcripts. Repertoires were generated with immunoSEQ multiplex PCR, while TCRdb's copy carries only in-frame clones and drops some. The sample yields approximately 70,000 clones, about 50% seen once. The record originates from a study of beta chain features in type 1 diabetes. The germline V gene has CDR1 LNHDA and CDR2 SQIVND (reference sequence). The ends lost 8 bases at V and 8 bases at J; junction bases unmatched: 12. The CDR3 sequence is 15 residues long. Points from the study as a whole: Moderate but significant shortening of TCRB CDR3s was recorded in all four CD4+ subsets from Type 1 diabetes patients.

V gene TRBV19 combines with J gene TRBJ1-2; 12 bases match TRBD1. This receptor was identified in a man in his thirties or forties with type 1 diabetes. The sample comprised central memory CD4+ T cells from blood. The DNA of the CDR3 is TGTGCCAGTGCCGTGGGGACAGGGGGCGCGAGCGGCTACACCTTC. Encoded protein: CASAVGTGGASGYTF.